A single sample is the source of the 17 T cell receptor beta chains below, sequenced in a study of T cell repertoires in cytomegalovirus infection. TCRdb reprocessed the reads with MiXCR, giving one entry per CDR3 protein. The table has 100,000 to 150,000 distinct CDR3 sequences, around 25% seen once. No antigen has been identified for these receptors. Material: PBMCs, sequenced either directly or after in vitro stimulation (not recorded which). The receptors were gathered from a human donor in good health (CMV status not recorded). Some clones in this sample may be carry-over from other donors' samples.

In this sample, this clonotype turned up many times. The chain links TRBV7-9 to TRBJ1-5, with D perhaps matching TRBD1 (6 bases). V lost 2 bases, J lost 3 bases, and 11 bases lay in between. The CDR3 loop spans 15 amino acids. The germline V gene has CDR1 SEHNR and CDR2 FQNEAQ (reference sequence). CDR3 DNA: TGTGCCAGCAGCTTATCAGGGGAGGTCAATCAGCCCCAGCATTTT. This translates into CASSLSGEVNQPQHF.

Ten or more counts support this clonotype. The chain uses TRBV7-2 and TRBJ1-2; 7 bases line up with TRBD1. The CDR3 extends over 15 amino acids. CDR1 SGHTA and CDR2 FQGNSA come from the germline V gene. V was clipped by 4 bases and J by 4 bases; unmatched bases: 9. Here the CDR3 reads CASSSPDRASYGYTF. The CDR3 nucleotides read TGTGCCAGCAGCTCCCCTGACAGGGCCTCCTATGGCTACACCTTC.

This clonotype was detected only a few times. V gene TRBV7-3 combines with J gene TRBJ2-2; tentatively, D is TRBD2 (5 bases). The CDR3 totals 17 residues. V dropped 4 bases and J dropped 3 bases, with 18 bases sitting between them. CDR1 is SGHTA, CDR2 FQGTGA, per germline. The CDR3 nucleotides are TGTGCCAGCAGCTCACCCGGCGGGCTACGGTACACCGGGGAGCTGTTTTTT. It is translated as CASSSPGGLRYTGELFF.

V is TRBV6-2 or TRBV6-3 and J is TRBJ2-7; 9 bases are shared with TRBD1. V shed 5 bases and J 1 base; nucleotides not matched to a gene: 6. CDR1 MNHEY and CDR2 SVGEGT come from the germline V gene. This CDR3 is built from 15 residues. In nucleotides, the CDR3 is TGTGCCAGCAGTCCTACAGGGGGCTCGTCCTACGAGCAGTACGTC. As protein: CASSPTGGSSYEQYV.

There are a few counts of this clonotype. V and J are TRBV6-1 and TRBJ2-7, with no clear D. Trimming took 8 bases from V and 1 from J, leaving 6 bases between them. The CDR3 contains 11 residues. Germline V CDR1 and CDR2: MNHNS, SASEGT. CDR3 region: CASGDSYEQYF. In DNA, the CDR3 is TGTGCCAGCGGGGATTCCTACGAGCAGTACTTC.

This clonotype appeared a few times. The rearrangement links TRBV12-3 or TRBV12-4 to TRBJ2-3; D unresolved. Trimming pared 2 bases from V and 2 bases from J, leaving 11 bases between. This CDR3 contains 15 residues. Here the CDR3 reads CASSLPADSTDTQYF. CDR3 nucleotides: TGTGCCAGCAGTTTACCCGCAGACTCCACAGATACGCAGTATTTT.

This clonotype appeared a few times. The gene calls are TRBV27 and TRBJ2-3; D ambiguous. V dropped 2 bases and J dropped 2 bases, with 8 bases sitting between them. This CDR3 is built from 14 residues. CDR1 and CDR2 from the germline V gene are MNHEY and SMNVEV (reference sequence). CDR3 in DNA: TGTGCCAGCAGTTTAGCCGTCCCCACAGATACGCAGTATTTT. Translated: CASSLAVPTDTQYF.

The CDR3 protein is CATSRYPGTTNEQYF. The CDR3 DNA sequence: TGTGCCACCAGCCGCTACCCCGGGACCACCAACGAGCAGTACTTC. This chain uses TRBV15 with TRBJ2-7; TRBD1 or TRBD2 may be the D gene (5 bases each). Trimming took off 5 bases at V and 5 bases at J, with 19 bases between the two ends. This CDR3 spans 15 amino acids. The germline V gene encodes CDR1 LNHNV and CDR2 YYDKDF (reference sequence).

This clonotype ranks as medium-sized. The DNA for the CDR3 is TGTGCCAGCAGCTTATTTCGGGGGAAAGTAGATACGCAGTATTTT. Translation: CASSLFRGKVDTQYF. The chain joins TRBV7-2 to TRBJ2-3; tentative D call: TRBD2 (6 bases). V lost 2 bases, J lost 5 bases, and 14 bases lay in between. Germline V CDR1 and CDR2: SGHTA, FQGNSA. The CDR3 has 15 residues. Looking up the rest from reference TRBV7-2 and TRBJ2-3 gives the full variable domain: GAGVSQSPSNKVTEKGKDVELRCDPISGHTALYWYRQSLGQGLEFLIYFQGNSAPDKSGLPSDRFSAERTGGSVSTLTIQRTQQEDSAVYLCASSLFRGKVDTQYFGPGTRLTVL.

The chain recombines TRBV20-1 with TRBJ2-1, with a weak D call TRBD2 (6 bases). Trimming left V 3 bases short and J 3 bases short, with 12 bases between. This CDR3 contains 14 residues. The V gene's germline CDR1 is DFQATT and CDR2 SNEGSKA (reference sequence). The CDR3 here is CSASRRALYNEQFF. As DNA, the CDR3 is TGCAGTGCTAGTAGGAGGGCCCTCTACAATGAGCAGTTCTTC.

This clonotype was picked up many times. V usage is TRBV4-3 and J usage is TRBJ2-1; no definite D call. This CDR3 has 16 amino acids. V was clipped by 0 bases and J by 0 bases, with 9 bases between them. Germline-derived CDR1 and CDR2 are LGHNA and YSLEER. CDR3 in amino acids: CASSQEGLPSYNEQFF. CDR3 nucleotide sequence: TGCGCCAGCAGCCAAGAGGGCCTACCCTCCTACAATGAGCAGTTCTTC.

The chain joins TRBV27 to TRBJ1-1; TRBD1 is a possible D gene (6 bases). Germline CDR1 and CDR2: MNHEY and SMNVEV (reference sequence). CDR3 length equals 15 residues. V lost 7 bases and J lost 4, with 19 bases in between. CDR3 sequence: CASNVRGRGSTEAFF. The DNA of the CDR3 is TGTGCCAGCAATGTTCGGGGGCGGGGCAGCACTGAAGCTTTCTTT.

This clonotype was seen a handful of times. The rearrangement uses TRBV7-6 and TRBJ1-4, with D possibly TRBD1 on 5 matching bases. The V gene lost 4 bases and the J gene lost 4 bases, with 19 bases spanning the gap. Germline V gene sequence: CDR1 SGHVS, CDR2 FNYEAQ. The CDR3 contains 17 residues. The CDR3 region has the DNA TGTGCCAGCAGCTCCCCCCGTCGACAGCTACTTAATGAAAAACTGTTTTTT. Protein product: CASSSPRRQLLNEKLFF.

The genes are TRBV7-8 and TRBJ2-7, with D perhaps TRBD1 or TRBD2 (6 bases each). CDR1 and CDR2 (germline): SGHVS, FQNEAQ. Trimming took 5 bases from V and 4 from J, leaving 12 bases between them. This CDR3 comprises 13 residues. DNA of the CDR3: TGTGCCAGCAGCAGAGGAGGGGGGTACGAGCAGTACTTC. Protein sequence: CASSRGGGYEQYF.

This chain connects TRBV7-2 to TRBJ2-1, with TRBD2 as a possible D gene (6 bases). The CDR3 is 15 amino acids. Germline values: CDR1 SGHTA, CDR2 FQGNSA. V lost 5 bases to trimming and J lost 3 bases, with 14 bases between them. The CDR3: CASSTGTFDYNEQFF. CDR3 nucleotides: TGTGCCAGCAGCACCGGGACTTTCGACTACAATGAGCAGTTCTTC.

CDR3 loop: CASSFGTGTMNQPQHF. CDR3 nucleotide sequence: TGTGCCAGCAGTTTTGGGACAGGCACCATGAATCAGCCCCAGCATTTT. J is TRBJ1-5 and V is TRBV28, with 8 nucleotides matching TRBD1. The CDR3 is 16 residues long. V trimming: 3 bases; J trimming: 4 bases; junction bases outside the gene matches: 8. CDR1 is MDHEN and CDR2 is SYDVKM in the germline V gene.

This chain links TRBV12-3 or TRBV12-4 with TRBJ1-2; 10 bases fit TRBD1. This CDR3 is built from 13 residues. V gave up 4 bases and J gave up 5 bases; unmatched junction bases: 1. CDR3 region: CASSWDRGYGYTF. The CDR3 nucleotides read TGTGCCAGCAGTTGGGACAGGGGATATGGCTACACCTTC.